These 32 T cell receptor beta chains were all obtained from the same sample, sequenced in a study of T cell responses to AZD1222 COVID-19 vaccine. The data were produced by immunoSEQ multiplex PCR, yet TCRdb's version contains in-frame clones alone and is incomplete. Among approximately 150,000 clones listed, approximately 91% were seen once. The sequencing here drew on peripheral blood, taken 28 days after the second AZD1222 dose. The receptors here all came from an adult who received the AZD1222 COVID-19 vaccine.

This chain joins TRBV30 and TRBJ1-2; D gene unclear. This CDR3 spans 11 amino acids. Germline CDR1 GTSNPN, CDR2 SVGIG (reference sequence). Trimming took 1 base from V and 8 from J, leaving 8 bases between them. The CDR3 DNA follows: TGTGCCTGGAGTGGGTTCTCGGGCTACACCTTC. Its protein is CAWSGFSGYTF.

J is TRBJ2-7 and V is TRBV6-5; D is ambiguous. The germline V gene has CDR1 MNHEY and CDR2 SVGAGI. This CDR3 region has 15 residues. Trimming left V 6 bases short and J 3 bases short, with 18 bases between. For the CDR3, the DNA is TGTGCCAGCAGGGGATTGGGGTCGTCCGGCTACGAGCAGTACTTC. It encodes CASRGLGSSGYEQYF.

CDR3 sequence: CASSLKPGQLTDTQYF. For the CDR3, the DNA is TGTGCCAGCAGTTTAAAGCCTGGACAGTTGACAGATACGCAGTATTTT. This sequence joins TRBV27 and TRBJ2-3; perhaps TRBD1 as D (6 bases). V gave up 2 bases and J gave up 3 bases, with 15 bases separating them. The CDR3 contains 16 residues. Germline V gene data show CDR1 as MNHEY and CDR2 as SMNVEV (reference sequence).

The chain has TRBV2 and TRBJ1-5; the match to TRBD1 covers 7 bases. V shed 0 bases, J shed 5 bases, and the junction held 4 bases outside the gene matches. The CDR3 covers 15 residues. The germline CDR1 and CDR2 sequences are SNHLY and FYNNEI. The CDR3 DNA is TGTGCCAGCAGTGAAGCGCCCAGGGGGGATCAGCCCCAGCATTTT. The encoded protein is CASSEAPRGDQPQHF. The entire variable domain, with the rest obtained from reference TRBV2 and TRBJ1-5, is as follows: EPEVTQTPSHQVTQMGQEVILRCVPISNHLYFYWYRQILGQKVEFLVSFYNNEISEKSEIFDDQFSVERPDGSNFTLKIRSTKLEDSAMYFCASSEAPRGDQPQHFGDGTRLSIL.

This clone was recorded only once. The chain combines TRBV9 with TRBJ2-1; possible D gene TRBD2, 7 bases. CDR1 is SGDLS and CDR2 is YYNGEE in the germline V gene. The V end lost 4 bases, the J end lost 9 bases, and 14 bases lay between the germline ends. This CDR3 has 13 residues. The CDR3 sequence: CASSPGLGGEQFF. DNA for the CDR3: TGTGCCAGCAGCCCTGGACTAGGGGGTGAGCAGTTCTTC.

The chain has TRBV7-8 and TRBJ1-2; D is perhaps TRBD1 (5 bases). The V end was cut by 5 bases, the J end by 5 bases, with 12 bases between. Germline V gene data show CDR1 as SGHVS and CDR2 as FQNEAQ. The CDR3 covers 13 residues. The CDR3 DNA reads as TGTGCCAGCAGCACCGGGACGCGATATGGCTACACCTTC. It codes for CASSTGTRYGYTF.

The CDR3 loop reads CASSLPILGAEAFF. In nucleotides, the CDR3 is TGTGCCAGCAGCCTCCCTATCCTCGGGGCTGAAGCTTTCTTT. This rearrangement joins TRBV7-2 to TRBJ1-1; D is ambiguous. Germline CDR1 and CDR2: SGHTA and FQGNSA. Trimming cost V 5 bases and J 6 bases, with 16 bases left between them. The CDR3 totals 14 residues.

The V gene is TRBV30, the J gene TRBJ1-6; the D gene is possibly TRBD1 (5 bases). Trimming took off 4 bases at V and 3 bases at J, with 13 bases between the two ends. Germline V gene sequence: CDR1 GTSNPN, CDR2 SVGIG (reference sequence). The CDR3 spans 15 residues. The CDR3: CAWTTGQLYNSPLHF. The DNA of the CDR3 is TGTGCCTGGACCACGGGGCAGCTCTATAATTCACCCCTCCACTTT.

The CDR3 spells CASSSGGGLLEQYF. CDR3 nucleotide sequence: TGTGCCAGCAGTTCTGGCGGAGGACTTCTCGAGCAGTACTTC. The V call is TRBV6-5, the J call TRBJ2-7, with a tentative D call TRBD2 (5 bases). The CDR3 loop spans 14 amino acids. Trimming took 4 bases from V and 6 from J, leaving 16 bases between them. Germline CDR1 reads MNHEY; CDR2 reads SVGAGI.

The chain joins TRBV6-4 to TRBJ1-1; 9 nucleotides align to TRBD1. Germline V gene data show CDR1 as MRHNA and CDR2 as SNTAGT. J was trimmed by 7 bases and V by 4 bases; bases with no gene match: 10. There are 15 residues in the CDR3. The CDR3 protein is CASSGTNRGRVEAFF. In DNA, the CDR3 is TGTGCCAGCAGTGGCACAAACAGGGGGCGCGTTGAAGCTTTCTTT.

The chain joins TRBV25-1 to TRBJ2-2, with D tentatively TRBD1 (6 bases). Trimming shortened V by 3 bases and J by 5 bases, and 13 bases separated the two germline ends. This CDR3 contains 15 residues. In germline, CDR1 is MGHDK, CDR2 SYGVNS. The DNA for the CDR3 is TGTGCCAGCAGTGATTATAACAGGGTGACCGGGGAGCTGTTTTTT. Protein sequence: CASSDYNRVTGELFF.

The genes are TRBV7-6 and TRBJ1-5; TRBD1 matches 7 bases. The CDR3 is 18 residues long. Trimming took 5 bases from V and 6 from J; bases not matched to a gene: 19. CDR1 is SGHVS and CDR2 is FNYEAQ in the germline V gene. In nucleotides, the CDR3 is TGTGCCAGCAGCCACCTTAAGGGACCGGGACAGAATATTCAGCCCCAGCATTTT. Residues: CASSHLKGPGQNIQPQHF.

In DNA, the CDR3 is TGCGCCAGCAGCTTGGGGGGGCTCGGCTACGAGCAGTACTTC. Its protein is CASSLGGLGYEQYF. The rearrangement uses TRBV5-1 and TRBJ2-7; perhaps TRBD1 as D (6 bases). Germline CDR1 and CDR2: SGHRS and YFSETQ. Trimming took off 0 bases at V and 3 bases at J, with 10 bases between the two ends. The CDR3 loop spans 14 amino acids. Filled out from reference TRBV5-1 and TRBJ2-7, the complete variable domain reads KAGVTQTPRYLIKTRGQQVTLSCSPISGHRSVSWYQQTPGQGLQFLFEYFSETQRNKGNFPGRFSGRQFSNSRSEMNVSTLELGDSALYLCASSLGGLGYEQYFGPGTRLTVT.

This chain joins TRBV15 and TRBJ2-1, with 12 bases matching TRBD1. Germline V gene sequence: CDR1 LNHNV, CDR2 YYDKDF (reference sequence). This CDR3 contains 16 residues. V dropped 3 bases and J dropped 5; count of bases not matched to a gene: 5. CDR3 DNA: TGTGCCACCAGCAGGGGGACAGGGGGCGCACACAATGAGCAGTTCTTC. Its protein product is CATSRGTGGAHNEQFF.

V gene TRBV7-3 combines with J gene TRBJ1-1; the D gene is possibly TRBD1 (5 bases). Germline assignment: CDR1 SGHTA and CDR2 FQGTGA. The CDR3 consists of 13 residues. The V end was cut by 0 bases, the J end by 4 bases, with 6 bases between. The DNA for the CDR3 is TGTGCCAGCAGCTTAACAGGGACCACTGAAGCTTTCTTT. Protein: CASSLTGTTEAFF.

V and J are TRBV7-2 and TRBJ1-5; D is perhaps TRBD1 (5 bases). This CDR3 has 13 residues. Germline V gene sequence: CDR1 SGHTA, CDR2 FQGNSA. The V end lost 10 bases, the J end lost 6 bases, and 16 bases lay between the germline ends. CDR3 nucleotide sequence: TGTGCCACACCCCGGGGGTGGTTTCAGCCCCAGCATTTT. It codes for CATPRGWFQPQHF.

The chain has TRBV5-6 and TRBJ1-2; D is unclear. Germline-derived CDR1 and CDR2 are SGHDT and YYEEEE. CDR3 length: 13 residues. V gave up 3 bases and J gave up 4 bases, with 10 bases separating them. The CDR3 coding sequence is TGTGCCAGCAGCTCCCACGGATCCTATGGCTACACCTTC. This translates into CASSSHGSYGYTF.

The gene calls are TRBV5-1 and TRBJ2-1; TRBD2 is a possible D gene (7 bases). Trimming removed 6 bases from V and 7 bases from J, with 20 bases in between. Germline CDR1 reads SGHRS; CDR2 reads YFSETQ. This CDR3 has 15 residues. In DNA, the CDR3 is TGCGCCAGCACCATAGGGGGGGCAGGTGAGAATGAGCAGTTCTTC. It specifies CASTIGGAGENEQFF.

The V and J genes are TRBV5-1 and TRBJ2-7; either TRBD1 or TRBD2 may supply D (5 bases each). The CDR3 loop spans 15 amino acids. Germline loops: CDR1 SGHRS, CDR2 YFSETQ. The V and J ends lost 0 bases and 3 bases respectively, with 13 bases between them. The CDR3 protein is CASSLDWDQGYEQYF. CDR3 sequence (DNA): TGCGCCAGCAGCTTGGACTGGGACCAAGGCTACGAGCAGTACTTC.

The rearrangement links TRBV6-5 to TRBJ2-7; D is perhaps TRBD2 (6 bases). V dropped 2 bases and J dropped 1 base, with 9 bases sitting between them. The CDR3 length is 14 residues. Germline V lookup: CDR1 MNHEY, CDR2 SVGAGI. CDR3 region: CASSYDGGSYEQYF. The CDR3 DNA follows: TGTGCCAGCAGTTACGACGGAGGGTCCTACGAGCAGTACTTC.

The rearrangement links TRBV4-1 to TRBJ1-5; TRBD1 is a possible D gene (6 bases). CDR1 is MGHRA and CDR2 is YSYEKL in the germline V gene. CDR3 length equals 15 residues. The V and J ends lost 2 bases and 0 bases respectively, with 8 bases between them. DNA of the CDR3: TGCGCCAGCAGCCAACTACAGGGTAGCAATCAGCCCCAGCATTTT. It translates to CASSQLQGSNQPQHF.

This clone appeared once. The chain joins TRBV20-1 to TRBJ2-1; 15 bases match TRBD2. The germline V gene has CDR1 DFQATT and CDR2 SNEGSKA (reference sequence). CDR3 length: 16 residues. Losses at the gene ends were 3 bases for V and 4 bases for J; bases not matched to a gene: 4. The CDR3 here is CSASGTSGRPYNEQFF. The CDR3 nucleotides read TGCAGTGCTAGTGGGACTAGCGGGAGGCCATACAATGAGCAGTTCTTC.

This chain connects TRBV5-5 to TRBJ1-2, with 7 positions matching TRBD1. Germline V gives CDR1 SGHKS, CDR2 YYEKEE (reference sequence). The CDR3 is made up of 12 amino acids. V lost 3 bases and J lost 8; bases outside the gene matches: 4. The CDR3, as DNA: TGTGCCAGCAGCTCTGACAGGGACGGCTACACCTTC. Amino acids: CASSSDRDGYTF.

The genes are TRBV19 and TRBJ1-6; no definite D call. Deletions cut 5 bases from V and 16 bases from J, with 21 bases between. This CDR3 has 14 amino acids. The germline CDR1 and CDR2 sequences are LNHDA and SQIVND (reference sequence). Here the CDR3 reads CASSVPRKENILHF. As DNA, the CDR3 is TGTGCCAGTAGTGTACCGCGGAAAGAGAACATTCTCCACTTT.

This chain links TRBV19 with TRBJ2-3, with 7 nucleotides matching TRBD2. Trimming took 9 bases from V and 1 from J; bases not matched to a gene: 7. The CDR3 totals 14 residues. The V gene's germline CDR1 is LNHDA and CDR2 SQIVND (reference sequence). Here the CDR3 DNA reads TGTGCCAGCCTGGGGGGGAGCGGCACAGATACGCAGTATTTT. It codes for CASLGGSGTDTQYF.

This clone was observed once. CDR3 residues: CASSFTTTTGGPFYEQYF. In nucleotides, the CDR3 is TGTGCCAGCAGTTTCACTACCACTACAGGGGGCCCTTTCTACGAGCAGTACTTC. The V call is TRBV6-2 or TRBV6-3, the J call TRBJ2-7, with 9 bases identical to TRBD1. In germline, CDR1 is MNHEY, CDR2 SVGEGT. This CDR3 region has 18 residues. Germline trimming cut 4 bases from V and 3 bases from J; bases unmatched to any gene: 16.

This chain joins TRBV12-5 and TRBJ2-7; TRBD2 agrees at 10 bases. Germline CDR1 reads LGHNT; CDR2 reads FRNRAP. The trim removed 0 bases at V and 2 bases at J, leaving 10 bases unmatched. This CDR3 spans 18 amino acids. The CDR3 region is CASGLVSIGLADTYEQYF. In nucleotides, the CDR3 is TGTGCTAGTGGTTTGGTATCAATAGGACTAGCGGATACCTACGAGCAGTACTTC.

The rearrangement uses TRBV5-1 and TRBJ1-6; TRBD1 matches 7 bases. Germline V gene lookup returns CDR1 SGHRS and CDR2 YFSETQ. Trimming at V came to 4 bases and at J to 8 bases, leaving 12 bases not matched to a gene. The CDR3 length is 16 residues. For the CDR3, the DNA is TGCGCCAGCAGCCCACGGACAGGAGGGGGGGATTCACCCCTCCACTTT. Protein: CASSPRTGGGDSPLHF.

This chain links TRBV7-3 with TRBJ2-5; 8 bases align to TRBD2. CDR1 is SGHTA, CDR2 FQGTGA, per germline. The V segment lost 5 bases and the J segment 6 bases; nucleotides outside the gene matches: 5. The CDR3 covers 13 residues. CDR3 bases: TGTGCCAGCAGCCTAGGACTAGCCCAGACCCAGTACTTC. Translated, it gives CASSLGLAQTQYF.

This chain uses TRBV25-1 with TRBJ1-6; D unclear. This CDR3 has 14 amino acids. Trimming cost V 3 bases and J 9 bases, with 12 bases left between them. CDR1 is MGHDK and CDR2 is SYGVNS in the germline V gene. This CDR3 is CASSDPRGPSPLHF. CDR3 nucleotides: TGTGCCAGCAGTGACCCTCGGGGTCCTTCACCCCTCCACTTT.

The chain is built from TRBV13 and TRBJ2-1; 12 bases are a match to TRBD2. V was pared by 5 bases and J by 4 bases, with 3 bases of the junction left unmatched. This CDR3 has 15 amino acids. Germline values: CDR1 PRHDT, CDR2 FYEKMQ (reference sequence). The CDR3: CASSPSGRGYNEQFF. The CDR3 DNA reads TGTGCCAGCAGCCCTAGCGGGAGGGGATACAATGAGCAGTTCTTC. Full variable domain (missing parts from reference TRBV13 and TRBJ2-1): AAGVIQSPRHLIKEKRETATLKCYPIPRHDTVYWYQQGPGQDPQFLISFYEKMQSDKGSIPDRFSAQQFSDYHSELNMSSLELGDSALYFCASSPSGRGYNEQFFGPGTRLTVL.

This clone was recorded many times. The rearrangement uses TRBV25-1 and TRBJ1-1; maybe TRBD1 (6 bases). V shed 3 bases and J shed 5 bases, with 19 bases lying between them. CDR3 length: 16 amino acids. Per germline, CDR1 MGHDK and CDR2 SYGVNS. The CDR3 region has the DNA TGTGCCAGCAGTGAGCAGGTTGGAGGGGGAGGGACTGAAGCTTTCTTT. This gives the protein CASSEQVGGGGTEAFF.